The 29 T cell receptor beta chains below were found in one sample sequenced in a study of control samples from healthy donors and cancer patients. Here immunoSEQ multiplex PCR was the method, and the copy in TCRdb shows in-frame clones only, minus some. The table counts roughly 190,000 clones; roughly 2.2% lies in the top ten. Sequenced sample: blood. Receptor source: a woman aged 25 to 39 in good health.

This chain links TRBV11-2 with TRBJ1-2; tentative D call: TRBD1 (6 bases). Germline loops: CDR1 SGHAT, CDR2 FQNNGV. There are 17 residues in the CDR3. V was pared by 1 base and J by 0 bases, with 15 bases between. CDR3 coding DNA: TGTGCCAGCAGCTTAGGGCCCCCCCGACAGGCTAACTATGGCTACACCTTC. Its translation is CASSLGPPRQANYGYTF.

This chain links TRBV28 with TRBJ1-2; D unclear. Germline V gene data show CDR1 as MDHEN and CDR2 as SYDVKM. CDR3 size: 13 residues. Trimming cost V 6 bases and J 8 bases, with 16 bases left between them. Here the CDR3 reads CASSQPSRIGYTF. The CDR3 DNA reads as TGTGCCAGCAGCCAACCCAGCAGGATAGGCTACACCTTC.

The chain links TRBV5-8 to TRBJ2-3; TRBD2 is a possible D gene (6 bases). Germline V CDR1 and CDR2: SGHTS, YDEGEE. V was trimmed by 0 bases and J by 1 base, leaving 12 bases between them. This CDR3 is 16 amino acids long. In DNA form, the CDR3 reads TGTGCCAGCAGCTTGGAGCGGGTAGGGGGCACAGATACGCAGTATTTT. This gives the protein CASSLERVGGTDTQYF.

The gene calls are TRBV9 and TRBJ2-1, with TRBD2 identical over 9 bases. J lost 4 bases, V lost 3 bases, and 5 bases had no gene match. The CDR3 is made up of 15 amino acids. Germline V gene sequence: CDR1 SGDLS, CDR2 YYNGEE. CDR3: CASSGVAGAYNEQFF. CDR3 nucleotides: TGTGCCAGCAGCGGAGTAGCGGGGGCTTACAATGAGCAGTTCTTC. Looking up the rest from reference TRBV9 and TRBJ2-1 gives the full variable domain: DSGVTQTPKHLITATGQRVTLRCSPRSGDLSVYWYQQSLDQGLQFLIQYYNGEERAKGNILERFSAQQFPDLHSELNLSSLELGDSALYFCASSGVAGAYNEQFFGPGTRLTVL.

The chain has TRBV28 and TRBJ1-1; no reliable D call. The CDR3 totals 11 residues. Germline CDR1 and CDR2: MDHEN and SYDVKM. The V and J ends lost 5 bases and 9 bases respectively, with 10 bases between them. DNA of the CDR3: TGTGCCAGCAGTGTCAGTCAGAAAGCTTTCTTT. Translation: CASSVSQKAFF.

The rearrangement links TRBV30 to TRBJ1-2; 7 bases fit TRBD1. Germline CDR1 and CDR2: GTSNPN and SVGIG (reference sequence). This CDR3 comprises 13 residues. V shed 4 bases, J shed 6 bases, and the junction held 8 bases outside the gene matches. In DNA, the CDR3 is TGTGCCTGGAACCTAAAGGGGGCAAATGGCTACACCTTC. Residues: CAWNLKGANGYTF. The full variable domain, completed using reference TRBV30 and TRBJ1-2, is SQTIHQWPATLVQPVGSPLSLECTVEGTSNPNLYWYRQAAGRGLQLLFYSVGIGQISSEVPQNLSASRPQDRQFILSSKKLLLSDSGFYLCAWNLKGANGYTFGSGTRLTVV.

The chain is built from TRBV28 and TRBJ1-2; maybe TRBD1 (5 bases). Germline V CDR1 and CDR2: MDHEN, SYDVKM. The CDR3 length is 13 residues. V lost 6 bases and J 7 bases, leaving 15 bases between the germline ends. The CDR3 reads CASRRGGRSGYTF. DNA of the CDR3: TGTGCCAGCAGGAGGGGAGGAAGGAGTGGCTACACCTTC.

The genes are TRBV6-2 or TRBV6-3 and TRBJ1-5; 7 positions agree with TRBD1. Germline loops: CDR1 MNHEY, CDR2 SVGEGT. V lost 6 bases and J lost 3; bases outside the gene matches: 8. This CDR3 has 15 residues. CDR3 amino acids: CASSRGTVLNQPQHF. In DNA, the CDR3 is TGTGCCAGCAGCCGTGGGACAGTTCTCAATCAGCCCCAGCATTTT.

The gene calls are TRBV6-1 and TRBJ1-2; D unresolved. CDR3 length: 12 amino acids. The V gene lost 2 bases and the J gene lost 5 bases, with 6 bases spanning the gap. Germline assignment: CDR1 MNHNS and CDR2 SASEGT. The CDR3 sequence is CASSEIVYGYTF. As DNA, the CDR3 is TGTGCCAGCAGTGAAATAGTGTATGGCTACACCTTC.

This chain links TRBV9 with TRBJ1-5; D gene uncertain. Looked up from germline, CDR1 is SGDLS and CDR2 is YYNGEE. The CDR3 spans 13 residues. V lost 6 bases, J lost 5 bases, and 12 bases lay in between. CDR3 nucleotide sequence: TGTGCCAGCATCGGGGAGATGGATCAGCCCCAGCATTTT. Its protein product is CASIGEMDQPQHF.

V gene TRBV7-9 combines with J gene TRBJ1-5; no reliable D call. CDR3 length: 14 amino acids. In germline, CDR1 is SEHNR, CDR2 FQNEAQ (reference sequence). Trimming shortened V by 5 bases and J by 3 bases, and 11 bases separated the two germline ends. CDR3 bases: TGTGCCAGCAGCCCTCAGAACCCCAATCAGCCCCAGCATTTT. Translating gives CASSPQNPNQPQHF.

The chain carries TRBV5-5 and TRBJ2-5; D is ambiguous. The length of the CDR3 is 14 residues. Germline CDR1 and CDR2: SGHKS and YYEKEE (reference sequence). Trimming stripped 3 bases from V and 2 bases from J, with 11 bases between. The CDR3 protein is CASSSGPPQETQYF. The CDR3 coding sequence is TGTGCCAGCAGCTCTGGCCCCCCGCAAGAGACCCAGTACTTC.

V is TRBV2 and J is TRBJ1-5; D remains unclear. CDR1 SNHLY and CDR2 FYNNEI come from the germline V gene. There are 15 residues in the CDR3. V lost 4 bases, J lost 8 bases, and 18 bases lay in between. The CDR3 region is CASSVEAIGPEPQHF. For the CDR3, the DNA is TGTGCCAGCAGTGTTGAGGCCATCGGCCCGGAGCCCCAGCATTTT. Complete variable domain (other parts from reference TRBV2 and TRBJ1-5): EPEVTQTPSHQVTQMGQEVILRCVPISNHLYFYWYRQILGQKVEFLVSFYNNEISEKSEIFDDQFSVERPDGSNFTLKIRSTKLEDSAMYFCASSVEAIGPEPQHFGDGTRLSIL.

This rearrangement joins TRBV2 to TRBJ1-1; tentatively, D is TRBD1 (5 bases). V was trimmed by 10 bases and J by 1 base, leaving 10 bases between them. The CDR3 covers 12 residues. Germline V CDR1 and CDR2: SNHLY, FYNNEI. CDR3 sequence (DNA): TGTGCCACGCGGGACTGGAACACTGAAGCTTTCTTT. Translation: CATRDWNTEAFF.

The DNA of the CDR3 is TGTGCCAGCAGCCCCCAGGGAGGCAGTGGCGGCTACACCTTC. The encoded protein is CASSPQGGSGGYTF. J is TRBJ1-2 and V is TRBV3-1 (or the pseudogene TRBV3-2); TRBD1 is a possible D gene (5 bases). Trimming removed 4 bases at V and 8 bases at J, with 17 bases between. CDR1 and CDR2 (germline): LGHDT, YNNKEL (reference sequence). CDR3 length: 14 residues.

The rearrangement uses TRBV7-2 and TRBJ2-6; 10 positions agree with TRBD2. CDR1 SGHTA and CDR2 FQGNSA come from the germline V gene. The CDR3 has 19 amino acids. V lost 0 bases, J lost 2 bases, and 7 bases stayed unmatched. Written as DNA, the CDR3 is TGTGCCAGCAGCTTAGCAGGGCCAGCGGGGGGGGCTGGGGCCAACGTCCTGACTTTC. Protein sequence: CASSLAGPAGGAGANVLTF.

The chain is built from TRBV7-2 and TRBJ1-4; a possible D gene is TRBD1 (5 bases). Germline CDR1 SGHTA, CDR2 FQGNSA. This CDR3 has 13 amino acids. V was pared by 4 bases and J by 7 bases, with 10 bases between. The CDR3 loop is CASSWGRGEKLFF. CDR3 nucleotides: TGTGCCAGCAGCTGGGGCCGGGGTGAAAAACTGTTTTTT.

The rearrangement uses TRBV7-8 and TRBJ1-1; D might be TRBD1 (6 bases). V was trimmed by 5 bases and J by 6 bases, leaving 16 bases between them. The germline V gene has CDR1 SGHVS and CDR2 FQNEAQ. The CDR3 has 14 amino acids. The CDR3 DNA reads TGTGCCAGCAGCCAACAGGGAAGGCGATCTGAAGCTTTCTTT. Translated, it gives CASSQQGRRSEAFF. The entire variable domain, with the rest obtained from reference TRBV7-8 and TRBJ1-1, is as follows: GAGVSQSPRYKVAKRGQDVALRCDPISGHVSLFWYQQALGQGPEFLTYFQNEAQLDKSGLPSDRFFAERPEGSVSTLKIQRTQQEDSAVYLCASSQQGRRSEAFFGQGTRLTVV.

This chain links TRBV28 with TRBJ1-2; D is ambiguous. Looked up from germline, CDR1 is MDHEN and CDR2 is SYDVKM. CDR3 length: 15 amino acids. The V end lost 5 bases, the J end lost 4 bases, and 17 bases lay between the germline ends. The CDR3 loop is CASSAPAGWGYGYTF. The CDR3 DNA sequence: TGTGCCAGCAGTGCCCCCGCGGGGTGGGGCTATGGCTACACCTTC.

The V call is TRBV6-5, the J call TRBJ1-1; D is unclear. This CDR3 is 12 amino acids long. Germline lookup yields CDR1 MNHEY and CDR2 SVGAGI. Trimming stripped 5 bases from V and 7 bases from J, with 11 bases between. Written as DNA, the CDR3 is TGTGCCAGCAGTCCTTGGTCGGGTGAAGCTTTCTTT. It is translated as CASSPWSGEAFF.

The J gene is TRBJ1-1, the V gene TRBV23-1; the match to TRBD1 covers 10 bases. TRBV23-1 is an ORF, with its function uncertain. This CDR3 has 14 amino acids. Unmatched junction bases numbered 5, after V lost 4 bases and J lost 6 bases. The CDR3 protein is CASSRRTGGAEAFF. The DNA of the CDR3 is TGCGCCAGCAGTCGACGGACAGGGGGGGCTGAAGCTTTCTTT.

The CDR3, as DNA: TGTGCCAGCAGCCGCCGGGACTCTTTCAATGAGCAGTTCTTC. Translation: CASSRRDSFNEQFF. V is TRBV7-2 and J is TRBJ2-1; tentatively, D is TRBD2 (6 bases). Germline V lookup: CDR1 SGHTA, CDR2 FQGNSA. The ends were cut back, 5 bases at V and 6 bases at J, with 14 bases in the middle. The CDR3 spans 14 residues.

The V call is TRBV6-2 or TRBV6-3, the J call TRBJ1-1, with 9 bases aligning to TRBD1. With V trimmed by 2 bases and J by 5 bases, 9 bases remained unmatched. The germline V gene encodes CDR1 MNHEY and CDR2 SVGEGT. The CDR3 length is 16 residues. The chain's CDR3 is CASSYLSDRGGTEAFF. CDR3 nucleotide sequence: TGTGCCAGCAGTTACCTCTCGGACAGGGGAGGGACTGAAGCTTTCTTT.

The CDR3 protein is CASSQGWLGLNIDTQYF. CDR3 nucleotide sequence: TGCGCCAGCAGCCAGGGTTGGCTGGGTTTGAACATAGATACGCAGTATTTT. The chain has TRBV4-1 and TRBJ2-3; D remains ambiguous. The germline V gene encodes CDR1 MGHRA and CDR2 YSYEKL. The CDR3 length is 17 residues. V was shortened by 3 bases and J by 5 bases, with 21 bases between the two germline ends.

CDR3 in DNA: TGTGCCAGCAGTTTATTCGGGCAGGGGTACTCACCCCTCCACTTT. Encoded protein: CASSLFGQGYSPLHF. The V gene is TRBV28, the J gene TRBJ1-6; D is possibly TRBD1 (6 bases). CDR3 size: 15 residues. V lost 1 base and J 10 bases, leaving 14 bases between the germline ends. The germline CDR1 and CDR2 sequences are MDHEN and SYDVKM. Using reference TRBV28 and TRBJ1-6 for the parts outside the CDR3, the full variable domain is DVKVTQSSRYLVKRTGEKVFLECVQDMDHENMFWYRQDPGLGLRLIYFSYDVKMKEKGDIPEGYSVSREKKERFSLILESASTNQTSMYLCASSLFGQGYSPLHFGNGTRLTVT.

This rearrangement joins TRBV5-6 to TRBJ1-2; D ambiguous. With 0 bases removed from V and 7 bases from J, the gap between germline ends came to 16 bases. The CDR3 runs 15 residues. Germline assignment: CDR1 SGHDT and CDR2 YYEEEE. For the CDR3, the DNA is TGTGCCAGCAGCTTGGCCGGACGAACCGTGGCTGGCTACACCTTC. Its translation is CASSLAGRTVAGYTF.

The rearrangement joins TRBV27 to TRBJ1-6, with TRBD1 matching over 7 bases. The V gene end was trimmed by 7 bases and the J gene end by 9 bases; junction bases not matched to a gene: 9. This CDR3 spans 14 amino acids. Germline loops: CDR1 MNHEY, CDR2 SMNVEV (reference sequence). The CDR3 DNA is TGTGCCAGCACGCTCCAGGGGGACGGTTCACCCCTCCACTTT. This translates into CASTLQGDGSPLHF.

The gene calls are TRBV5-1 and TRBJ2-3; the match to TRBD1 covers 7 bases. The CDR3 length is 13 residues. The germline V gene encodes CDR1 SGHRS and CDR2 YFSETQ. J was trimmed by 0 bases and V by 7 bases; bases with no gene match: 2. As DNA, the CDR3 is TGCGCCAGCCAGGGGGAGAGCACAGATACGCAGTATTTT. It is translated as CASQGESTDTQYF.

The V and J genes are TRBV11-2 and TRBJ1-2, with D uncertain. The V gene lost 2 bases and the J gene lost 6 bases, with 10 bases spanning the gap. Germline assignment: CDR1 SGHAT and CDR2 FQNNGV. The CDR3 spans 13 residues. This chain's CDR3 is CASSLREVNGYTF. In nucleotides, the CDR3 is TGTGCCAGCAGCTTACGCGAGGTGAATGGCTACACCTTC.